This TCR beta chain was observed in a study of OX40 agonist ivuxolimab in advanced cancers. At the level of the study: Patients receiving dose escalation had hepatocellular carcinoma, melanoma, renal cell or head and neck cancer. The dose-escalation cohort was about 83% male, with a mean age of about 60 years, ranging about 23 to 90.

Sampled blood was obtained at baseline, cycle 4 day 1, and cycle 7 day 1. TCRdb's copy holds only in-frame clones and misses some; the assay was immunoSEQ multiplex PCR. Among 73,000 or so clones listed, about nine tenths were seen once. Notes on this clone: The antigen remains undetermined.

Findings and caveats of the study: Some of the lowest clonal expansion was seen in partial responders at 0.1-3.0 mg/kg.

Per germline, CDR1 MDHEN and CDR2 SYDVKM. CDR3 length equals 15 residues. The V and J ends lost 5 bases and 4 bases respectively, with 15 bases between them. This receptor was taken from an adult with an advanced solid tumor such as melanoma, head and neck, liver or kidney cancer. The chain recombines TRBV28 with TRBJ2-4; tentative D call: TRBD2 (7 bases). This material consisted of CD4+ or CD8+ T cells sorted from blood, taken in a trial of the OX40 agonist ivuxolimab. CDR3 sequence: CASSPPGGRKNIQYF. DNA of the CDR3: TGTGCCAGCAGTCCTCCCGGGGGGCGGAAAAACATTCAGTACTTC.